These 10 T cell receptor beta chains share one sample of origin, sequenced in a study of response to subunit inactivated influenza vaccine. From the RT-PCR reads, TCRdb called clonotypes with MiXCR, one entry per CDR3 protein. The sample gives hundreds of thousands of distinct CDR3 sequences, about 15% of which show up once; approximately 7.6% is in the top ten. Sample: PBMCs from blood, taken 14 days before vaccination. These receptors all come from a man aged 45 to 65 who received an inactivated influenza vaccine.

The chain has TRBV15 and TRBJ2-5; 13 nucleotides line up with TRBD2. The V segment lost 2 bases and the J segment 4 bases; nucleotides outside the gene matches: 4. The CDR3 is made up of 16 amino acids. Germline loops: CDR1 LNHNV, CDR2 YYDKDF (reference sequence). DNA for the CDR3: TGTGCCACCAGCAGAAGACTAGCGGGGGGCGGAGAGACCCAGTACTTC. Translated, it gives CATSRRLAGGGETQYF. The full variable domain, its missing parts supplied by reference TRBV15 and TRBJ2-5, is DAMVIQNPRYQVTQFGKPVTLSCSQTLNHNVMYWYQQKSSQAPKLLFHYYDKDFNNEADTPDNFQSRRPNTSFCFLDIRSPGLGDTAMYLCATSRRLAGGGETQYFGPGTRLLVL.

This clonotype was found many times. The chain has TRBV6-2 or TRBV6-3 and TRBJ1-6; D uncertain. Germline V CDR1 and CDR2: MNHEY, SVGEGT. This CDR3 is built from 16 residues. With 2 bases removed from V and 2 bases from J, the gap between germline ends came to 10 bases. The CDR3 sequence: CASSYGRQTYNSPLHF. Written as DNA, the CDR3 is TGTGCCAGCAGTTACGGAAGGCAGACCTATAATTCACCCCTCCACTTT.

In its sample, this clonotype was seen a few times. The chain employs TRBV11-2 and TRBJ2-5, with 14 bases matching TRBD2. The CDR3 extends over 18 amino acids. Per the germline V gene, CDR1 is SGHAT and CDR2 is FQNNGV. V lost 5 bases and J lost 2; bases outside the gene matches: 10. CDR3 amino acids: CASSLRWTSGGQQETQYF. Written as DNA, the CDR3 is TGTGCCAGCAGCCTCAGATGGACTAGCGGGGGGCAACAAGAGACCCAGTACTTC.

V gene TRBV20-1 combines with J gene TRBJ2-7, with 8 nucleotides matching TRBD1. The germline gives CDR1 DFQATT, CDR2 SNEGSKA (reference sequence). The CDR3 runs 13 residues. Germline trimming cut 5 bases from V and 5 bases from J; bases unmatched to any gene: 8. The CDR3 loop is CSAPDRVKDEQYF. The CDR3, as DNA: TGCAGTGCTCCGGACAGGGTGAAAGACGAGCAGTACTTC.

There are a few counts of this clonotype. The chain has TRBV4-2 and TRBJ2-7; 9 bases fit TRBD1. With V trimmed by 4 bases and J by 5 bases, 12 bases remained unmatched. CDR1 is LGHNA and CDR2 is YNFKEQ in the germline V gene. This CDR3 has 16 residues. Written as DNA, the CDR3 is TGTGCCAGCAGCCTGGGCACCGGGACAGGGCTCCACGAGCAGTACTTC. This gives the protein CASSLGTGTGLHEQYF.

This clonotype was recorded a few times. This chain joins TRBV6-2 or TRBV6-3 and TRBJ2-7, with 12 nucleotides matching TRBD1. CDR3 length equals 14 residues. V shed 5 bases, J shed 6 bases, and the junction held 5 bases outside the gene matches. Germline-derived CDR1 and CDR2 are MNHEY and SVGEGT. The CDR3 nucleotides read TGTGCCAGCAGTACGGGGGACAGGGGGCGCGAGCAGTACTTC. This encodes CASSTGDRGREQYF.

The table lists this clonotype with a few counts. The chain links TRBV20-1 to TRBJ1-5; 9 nucleotides match TRBD1. V was pared by 0 bases and J by 3 bases, with 9 bases of the junction left unmatched. This CDR3 contains 17 residues. The germline V gene encodes CDR1 DFQATT and CDR2 SNEGSKA (reference sequence). The CDR3 sequence is CSARDMQGQGSNQPQHF. CDR3 DNA: TGCAGTGCTAGAGATATGCAGGGACAGGGATCCAATCAGCCCCAGCATTTT.

The sample holds a few counts of this clonotype. V and J are TRBV4-2 and TRBJ2-5; 7 bases match TRBD1. Losses at the gene ends were 4 bases for V and 0 bases for J; bases not matched to a gene: 11. Germline assignment: CDR1 LGHNA and CDR2 YNFKEQ. This CDR3 region has 17 residues. CDR3 DNA: TGTGCCAGCAGCCCGACCCCCGGGACAGCGTACCAAGAGACCCAGTACTTC. Translating gives CASSPTPGTAYQETQYF.

On this clonotype itself: The germline gene is not matched at one end of the junction; a read error may be the cause. The chain is built from TRBV5-1 and TRBJ2-3; 10 nucleotides match TRBD2. The germline V gene encodes CDR1 SGHRS and CDR2 YFSETQ. The CDR3 length is 15 residues. The DNA of the CDR3 is TGCGCCAGCAGCTCCCTCCTAGCGGGAGCAGATACGCAGGATTTT. Translated: CASSSLLAGADTQDF. Full variable domain (remainder filled in from reference TRBV5-1 and TRBJ2-3): KAGVTQTPRYLIKTRGQQVTLSCSPISGHRSVSWYQQTPGQGLQFLFEYFSETQRNKGNFPGRFSGRQFSNSRSEMNVSTLELGDSALYLCASSSLLAGADTQDFGPGTRLTVL.

This clonotype was counted between two and nine times. The chain is built from TRBV20-1 and TRBJ1-4; D gene ambiguous. The V gene lost 3 bases and the J gene lost 3 bases, with 8 bases spanning the gap. The CDR3 loop spans 13 amino acids. Germline V gene sequence: CDR1 DFQATT, CDR2 SNEGSKA (reference sequence). The CDR3 is CSARDRSNEKLFF. The CDR3 region has the DNA TGCAGTGCTAGGGATAGGTCTAATGAAAAACTGTTTTTT.